This TCR beta chain is from a study of T cell responses to AZD1222 COVID-19 vaccine. Trimming stripped 0 bases from V and 3 bases from J, with 7 bases between. The CDR3 is made up of 15 amino acids. Germline lookup yields CDR1 SGHRS and CDR2 YFSETQ. Broader study findings: No day 14 peak samples; only post-peak repertoires were characterized. Females made up more of the donors, who were largely white British, and clonal diversity may have come out too low. Along spike, vaccine-associated CD4 TCRs were found throughout, with dominance at 160-218 and 743-854.

Sequencing used immunoSEQ multiplex PCR; TCRdb keeps in-frame clones, though not all of them. The sample yields 120,000 or so clones, 80% to 90% seen once. About this clone: Its antigen remains unidentified.

The chain recombines TRBV5-1 with TRBJ2-6; a possible D gene is TRBD1 (5 bases). The sequence was collected from an adult in good health. The sequences come from peripheral blood, collected on day 0 of AZD1222 vaccination. The CDR3 DNA reads TGCGCCAGCAGCTTGGGGGGCGATGGGGCCAACGTCCTGACTTTC. Protein: CASSLGGDGANVLTF.